The rows below give T cell receptor beta chains drawn from one sample of a study of breast tumors, draining lymph nodes, adjacent tissues. TCRdb re-derived calls from the multiplex PCR reads in MiXCR, one entry per CDR3 protein. Among about 89,000 distinct CDR3 sequences listed, 25% to 35% were seen once. Sequencing was done on a sample of axillary lymph node tissue. These receptors were taken from a female donor with breast cancer. Some clones in this sample may be carry-over from other donors' samples. Both conserved end residues are part of each CDR3. A D gene is named only where the DNA matches it firmly. The size field is filled for only some rows; it gives once, few, many or a size class.

TRBV7-2	.	TRBJ2-2	many	TGTGCCAGCAGCCCCTCGACCGGGGAGCTGTTTTTT	CASSPSTGELFF
TRBV29-1	TRBD1	TRBJ1-2	many	TGCAGCGTCGGGCAGGGGGCCATGGATGGCTACACCTTC	CSVGQGAMDGYTF
TRBV12-3/TRBV12-4	.	TRBJ1-3	many	TGTGCCAGCAGTTTAGGGGGAGAAGGAAACACCATATATTTT	CASSLGGEGNTIYF
TRBV12-3/TRBV12-4	TRBD1	TRBJ2-7	many	TGTGCCAGCAGAACAACAGGGGGTTCGTTTTACGAGCAGTACTTC	CASRTTGGSFYEQYF
TRBV12-3/TRBV12-4	.	TRBJ1-1	few	TGTGCCAGCAGTTTATTAATCGGGAGCACTGAAGCTTTCTTT	CASSLLIGSTEAFF
TRBV9	TRBD2	TRBJ2-3	many	TGTGCCAGCAGCGTAGCGAGCGGGAGCCTTATAAGCACAGATACGCAGTATTTT	CASSVASGSLISTDTQYF
TRBV6-2/TRBV6-3	.	TRBJ1-6	many	TGTGCCAGCAGACCTCCTTGGCAAGGCTCCTATAATTCACCCCTCCACTTT	CASRPPWQGSYNSPLHF
TRBV6-5	.	TRBJ1-5	many	TGTGCCAGCAGTTCGGCGGGCATTAGCAATCAGCCCCAGCATTTT	CASSSAGISNQPQHF
TRBV29-1	.	TRBJ2-1	many	TGCAGCGTTGATCCAGGGCGGAATGAGCAGTTCTTC	CSVDPGRNEQFF
TRBV20-1	.	TRBJ1-5	many	TGCAGTGCTAGAGATATTAGCAGGGCCTATAGCAATCAGCCCCAGCATTTT	CSARDISRAYSNQPQHF
TRBV6-1	.	TRBJ2-7	.	TGTGCCAGCGAGCTTAGCGGCACGGGGGAGCAGTACTTC	CASELSGTGEQYF
TRBV28	TRBD2	TRBJ2-5	few	TGTGCCAGCAGTCAAAATTTCGGGAGGGCCTCGGAGACCCAGTACTTC	CASSQNFGRASETQYF
TRBV11-2	TRBD2	TRBJ2-7	many	TGTGCCAGCAGCTTGTCCGGGACTAACTACGAGCAGTACTTC	CASSLSGTNYEQYF
TRBV20-1	.	TRBJ2-6	many	TGCAGTGCTCCGGTCGGCGGCGGGGCCAACGTCCTGACTTTC	CSAPVGGGANVLTF